These T cell receptor beta chains were read from a single sample in a study of blood T cell repertoires in COVID-19. Produced via immunoSEQ multiplex PCR; TCRdb's table is partial and in-frame only. This sample has around 300,000 clones, with around 90% found just once. Material for sequencing was peripheral blood. The receptors were sampled from a woman aged 45-60 years with COVID-19, enrolled during active disease. Both conserved end residues are part of each CDR3. A D gene is named only where the DNA matches it firmly. Clone size, where shown, is once, few, many, or a class for clones that have expanded.

cdr3_nt | cdr3_aa | v_call | d_call | j_call | clone_size
TGTGCCACCAGTGGGGACAGGGGGGCCGGCACTGAAGCTTTCTTT | CATSGDRGAGTEAFF | TRBV24-1 | TRBD1 | TRBJ1-1 | .
TGTGCCACCAGCAGAGATGGCGGGAGAAGGACCGGGGAGCTGTTTTTT | CATSRDGGRRTGELFF | TRBV15 | TRBD2 | TRBJ2-2 | once
TGTGCCAGCAGACCCTCCCGACAGCCAGATAGCTATGGCTACACCTTC | CASRPSRQPDSYGYTF | TRBV6-6 | . | TRBJ1-2 | .
TGTGCCATCAGTGATAAGGGGCTCGCGGGCAATCAGCCCCAGCATTTT | CAISDKGLAGNQPQHF | TRBV10-3 | . | TRBJ1-5 | .
TGTGCCAGCAGTGACTCGGCAGGAGGCCTCACAGATACGCAGTATTTT | CASSDSAGGLTDTQYF | TRBV6-4 | . | TRBJ2-3 | .
TGCGCCAGCAGCCCAATTTCTCCGGGACAGGGGTCCTACGAGCAGTACTTC | CASSPISPGQGSYEQYF | TRBV4-1 | TRBD1 | TRBJ2-7 | few
TGTGCCAGCAGCTTAGGATCGGTCGGGGGTATATACGAGCAGTACTTC | CASSLGSVGGIYEQYF | TRBV7-9 | . | TRBJ2-7 | once
TGCGCCAGCAGCTTAAACACAGGGGGCGGAGGAGGCTATGGCTACACCTTC | CASSLNTGGGGGYGYTF | TRBV5-1 | TRBD1 | TRBJ1-2 | .
TGTGCCAGCAGCTTATCATGGGGGGGCCTTTACGAGCAGTACTTC | CASSLSWGGLYEQYF | TRBV7-3 | . | TRBJ2-7 | .
TGTGCCACAGGGACTAGCCCGATTATGTCGGAGCAGTTCTTC | CATGTSPIMSEQFF | TRBV15 | TRBD2 | TRBJ2-1 | .
TGTGCCATCAGTGATTTGGGGACAGGGACGGACGAGCAGTACTTC | CAISDLGTGTDEQYF | TRBV10-3 | TRBD1 | TRBJ2-7 | once
TGTGCCTGGAGTTCATCATCGGGTCCCAGCCAGTACGAGCAGTACTTC | CAWSSSSGPSQYEQYF | TRBV30 | . | TRBJ2-7 | once
TGTGCCAGCAGCTTAAGGGACAGGGGGAGGTCTAATGAAAAACTGTTTTTT | CASSLRDRGRSNEKLFF | TRBV7-2 | TRBD1 | TRBJ1-4 | once
TGCAGTGCTAGTTACGGGAGCTCCTATAATTCACCCCTCCACTTT | CSASYGSSYNSPLHF | TRBV20-1 | . | TRBJ1-6 | .
TGTGCCACCAGTGAGGCCCAGGACAGGGTGGACGGCTACACCTTC | CATSEAQDRVDGYTF | TRBV24-1 | TRBD1 | TRBJ1-2 | .
TGTGCCAGCAGCTTAACCGCCGGGGGGACTCCCCAGGAGCAGTACTTC | CASSLTAGGTPQEQYF | TRBV7-3 | TRBD2 | TRBJ2-7 | .
TGCGCCAGCAGGTCTAGTCTCGGTTACAATGAGCAGTTCTTC | CASRSSLGYNEQFF | TRBV5-1 | . | TRBJ2-1 | .
TGCGCCAGCAGGATCTTCGGCGGGCGAGTGTCTGGGGCCAACGTCCTGACTTTC | CASRIFGGRVSGANVLTF | TRBV5-1 | . | TRBJ2-6 | .
TGTGCCAGCAGCTCAAGGCGGATGCTGACCCAGTACTTC | CASSSRRMLTQYF | TRBV13 | . | TRBJ2-5 | .
TGTGCCAGTAGTATTATGGGGGCGGACACCGGGGAGCTGTTTTTT | CASSIMGADTGELFF | TRBV19 | . | TRBJ2-2 | .
TGTGCCGGGACAGTCTCTGGAAACACCATATATTTT | CAGTVSGNTIYF | TRBV30 | TRBD1 | TRBJ1-3 | once
TGCGCCAGCAGCCAACACTCGTCCGAGCAGTACTTC | CASSQHSSEQYF | TRBV4-1 | . | TRBJ2-7 | .
TGCGCCAGCAGCCTAGGTACGGGAGGGAATACCGGGGAGCTGTTTTTT | CASSLGTGGNTGELFF | TRBV4-1 | TRBD2 | TRBJ2-2 | few
TGTGCCAGCAGTGACCACGGGACAGGGGTTTATGGCTACACCTTC | CASSDHGTGVYGYTF | TRBV6-4 | TRBD1 | TRBJ1-2 | .
TGTGCCAGCTCACAGACTAGCGGGAGTGGAGAGACCCAGTACTTC | CASSQTSGSGETQYF | TRBV18 | TRBD2 | TRBJ2-5 | .
TGTGCCAGCAGTCCAGACAGGGCTGCTAACTATGGCTACACCTTC | CASSPDRAANYGYTF | TRBV27 | TRBD1 | TRBJ1-2 | .
TGCGCCAGCAGCTTGGCTGGGCGGGACGGCTACACCTTC | CASSLAGRDGYTF | TRBV5-1 | . | TRBJ1-2 | .
TGTGCCAGCATTCGCTCAGGCGAGACGAATGGCTACACCTTC | CASIRSGETNGYTF | TRBV6-6 | . | TRBJ1-2 | .
TGTGCCAGCAGTATCGAGAGCAATCAGCCCCAGCATTTT | CASSIESNQPQHF | TRBV28 | . | TRBJ1-5 | .
TGTGCCAGCAGCTTAAGACAGGGGACCTCCTACGAGCAGTACTTC | CASSLRQGTSYEQYF | TRBV11-3 | TRBD1 | TRBJ2-7 | .
TGTGCTAGTGGTTTGGTCCCCACTCTTTCAGGGGGCCGGTCCTACAATGAGCAGTTCTTC | CASGLVPTLSGGRSYNEQFF | TRBV12-5 | TRBD1 | TRBJ2-1 | .
TGTGCCAGTAGTCTCATCGGACAGGGCGTTTTATCTTATGGCTACACCTTC | CASSLIGQGVLSYGYTF | TRBV19 | TRBD1 | TRBJ1-2 | .
TGTGCCAGCAGTCCTACAGGGGACTATGGCTACACCTTC | CASSPTGDYGYTF | TRBV12-3/TRBV12-4 | TRBD1 | TRBJ1-2 | .
TGTGCCAGCTCACTTTGGACAGGGAGGCAAGAGACCCAGTACTTC | CASSLWTGRQETQYF | TRBV18 | TRBD1 | TRBJ2-5 | .
TGTGCCTGGAGTGTACGGGCAGGGGGTTATAATTCACCCCTCCACTTT | CAWSVRAGGYNSPLHF | TRBV30 | TRBD1 | TRBJ1-6 | .
TGTGCCTGGGGACTAGCGGGAGGGCCAGGGGATACGCAGTATTTT | CAWGLAGGPGDTQYF | TRBV30 | TRBD2 | TRBJ2-3 | .
TGCGCCAGCAGCTTGGACAAGTATAATTCACCCCTCCACTTT | CASSLDKYNSPLHF | TRBV5-1 | . | TRBJ1-6 | .
TGTGCCAGCAGCTTAGCGGGGGACAGGGGGTACGAGCAGTACTTC | CASSLAGDRGYEQYF | TRBV7-9 | TRBD1 | TRBJ2-7 | .
TGTGCCACCAGCAGGATCACAGGGAATCAGCCCCAGCATTTT | CATSRITGNQPQHF | TRBV15 | . | TRBJ1-5 | .
TGTGCCTGGGGTATAGGGGGAACTGGAAACACCATATATTTT | CAWGIGGTGNTIYF | TRBV30 | . | TRBJ1-3 | .
TGTGCCAGCTGTCCGCTTCGTAGCGGGAGGGCCGCCACAGATACGCAGTATTTT | CASCPLRSGRAATDTQYF | TRBV2 | TRBD2 | TRBJ2-3 | few
TGCGCCAGCAGCTTGGGTATTGAAGCTTTCTTT | CASSLGIEAFF | TRBV5-1 | . | TRBJ1-1 | .
TGTGCCAGCAGTCCAAGCCCTAGCGAGTACGAGCAGTACTTC | CASSPSPSEYEQYF | TRBV4-2 | . | TRBJ2-7 | .
TGTGCCAGTAGTATAAAACTAGCCTACGAGCAGTACTTC | CASSIKLAYEQYF | TRBV19 | . | TRBJ2-7 | .
TGTGCCAGCATAACCAGAGGTGAAGCTTTCTTT | CASITRGEAFF | TRBV6-5 | . | TRBJ1-1 | few
TGTGCCTGGAGGGGGTTGGGGCAGGGGGCTGTCACTGAAGCTTTCTTT | CAWRGLGQGAVTEAFF | TRBV30 | TRBD1 | TRBJ1-1 | .
TGTGCCAGCAGGGAGACAGGAGCTGGAAACACCATATATTTT | CASRETGAGNTIYF | TRBV11-2 | . | TRBJ1-3 | .
TGTGCCACCAGTGACCCCGGACTAGCGGGAGGGCGTACCGGGGAGCTGTTTTTT | CATSDPGLAGGRTGELFF | TRBV24-1 | TRBD2 | TRBJ2-2 | .
TGTGCCAGCAGCCTTACACCCCGACAGGGTATTGCCTTATGGGGCTACACCTTC | CASSLTPRQGIALWGYTF | TRBV14 | TRBD1 | TRBJ1-2 | .
TGTGCCAGCAGCTTAGCTCTTCAGACCAAAAACATTCAGTACTTC | CASSLALQTKNIQYF | TRBV7-8 | . | TRBJ2-4 | .
TGTGCCACCAGCAGATTGATAACAGGGGCGGATGGCTACACCTTC | CATSRLITGADGYTF | TRBV15 | TRBD1 | TRBJ1-2 | .
TGTGCCTGGGGACAGGGAACTATTGGAAACACCATATATTTT | CAWGQGTIGNTIYF | TRBV30 | TRBD1 | TRBJ1-3 | .